The 14 T cell receptor beta chains below all came from one sample that was sequenced in a study of T cell repertoires in cytomegalovirus infection. TCRdb analysed the reads with MiXCR anew, one entry per CDR3 protein. The sample includes some 350,000 distinct CDR3 sequences, about a third of them seen just once. Antigen specificity for these receptors is unknown. This sample comprised cultured PBMCs, obtained from culture after CMV antigen stimulation. Receptors were obtained from a human donor in good health (CMV status not recorded). Some clones in this sample may be carry-over from other donors' samples.

CDR3 DNA sequence: TGCAGCGCCCCTAGTGACAGCGCCTTTGAAGCTTTCTTT. Its protein is CSAPSDSAFEAFF. The chain couples TRBV29-1 to TRBJ1-1, with D possibly being TRBD1 (5 bases). The CDR3 extends over 13 amino acids. Germline lookup yields CDR1 SQVTM and CDR2 ANQGSEA. Trimming removed 7 bases at V and 7 bases at J, with 19 bases between.

The V call is TRBV19, the J call TRBJ2-1, with a possible D match to TRBD2 (6 bases). This CDR3 spans 13 amino acids. Trimming pared 3 bases from V and 6 bases from J, leaving 9 bases between. CDR1 LNHDA and CDR2 SQIVND come from the germline V gene (reference sequence). The CDR3 here is CASSMYSGNEQFF. CDR3 DNA sequence: TGTGCCAGTAGTATGTATAGCGGCAATGAGCAGTTCTTC.

This chain uses TRBV12-5 with TRBJ2-3; D remains unclear. The CDR3 is made up of 13 amino acids. Trimming took off 10 bases at V and 2 bases at J, with 13 bases between the two ends. CDR1 LGHNT and CDR2 FRNRAP come from the germline V gene. CDR3 coding DNA: TGTGCTACAGCCGGTTTCCTCACAGATACGCAGTATTTT. Encoded protein: CATAGFLTDTQYF.

The CDR3 DNA is TGTGCCAGCAGGGACGCGTCAGGGAACACTGAAGCTTTCTTT. Amino acids: CASRDASGNTEAFF. V usage is TRBV7-3 and J usage is TRBJ1-1; no firm D call. The germline V gene has CDR1 SGHTA and CDR2 FQGTGA. This CDR3 comprises 14 residues. Trimming left V 6 bases short and J 1 base short, with 12 bases between. The whole variable domain, filled in from reference TRBV7-3 and TRBJ1-1, reads GAGVSQTPSNKVTEKGKYVELRCDPISGHTALYWYRQSLGQGPEFLIYFQGTGAADDSGLPNDRFFAVRPEGSVSTLKIQRTERGDSAVYLCASRDASGNTEAFFGQGTRLTVV.

This clonotype has more than one count but fewer than ten. The CDR3 DNA reads as TGTGCCAGCACCTCCTTAGGGCCCCAGCATTTT. Translating it yields CASTSLGPQHF. This rearrangement joins TRBV7-2 to TRBJ1-5; no definite D call. The V end lost 7 bases, the J end lost 9 bases, and 10 bases lay between the germline ends. This CDR3 contains 11 residues. Germline loops: CDR1 SGHTA, CDR2 FQGNSA.

The rearrangement joins TRBV6-2 or TRBV6-3 to TRBJ2-1; 9 bases match TRBD2. With V trimmed by 6 bases and J by 6 bases, 18 bases remained unmatched. The CDR3 has 18 residues. Germline V lookup: CDR1 MNHEY, CDR2 SVGEGT. This chain's CDR3 is CASRPDLAGSWGPNEQFF. The CDR3 nucleotides read TGTGCCAGCAGACCTGACCTAGCGGGATCGTGGGGCCCCAATGAGCAGTTCTTC.

This clonotype has a handful of counts. V usage is TRBV5-5 and J usage is TRBJ1-2, with TRBD1 matching over 8 bases. This CDR3 has 19 amino acids. The J segment lost 4 bases and the V segment lost 3 bases, leaving 20 bases of the junction unmatched. Germline CDR1 SGHKS, CDR2 YYEKEE (reference sequence). The CDR3 DNA is TGTGCCAGCAGCTCATGGAGCTCGGACAGGGAGCTATTTGCCTATGGCTACACCTTC. It yields the protein CASSSWSSDRELFAYGYTF.

At least ten counts were recorded for this clonotype. The gene calls are TRBV7-2 and TRBJ2-1; unclear D gene. Trimming cost V 2 bases and J 7 bases, with 12 bases left between them. The CDR3 has 14 residues. Germline CDR1 is SGHTA and CDR2 is FQGNSA. The CDR3 reads CASSLRTAGNEQFF. CDR3 coding DNA: TGTGCCAGCAGCTTAAGGACCGCAGGTAATGAGCAGTTCTTC. The full variable domain, in which reference TRBV7-2 and TRBJ2-1 provide the parts outside the CDR3, is GAGVSQSPSNKVTEKGKDVELRCDPISGHTALYWYRQSLGQGLEFLIYFQGNSAPDKSGLPSDRFSAERTGGSVSTLTIQRTQQEDSAVYLCASSLRTAGNEQFFGPGTRLTVL.

About this clonotype itself: A read error may produce the germline difference seen at one junction end. The chain is built from TRBV11-2 and TRBJ1-2; D possibly corresponds to TRBD1 (5 bases). CDR1 and CDR2 (germline): SGHAT, FQNNGV. The CDR3 is made up of 15 amino acids. The CDR3 DNA follows: TGCGCCGGCAGCCTTGGAGACAGTACTAACTATGGCTACACCTTC. Translation gives CAGSLGDSTNYGYTF.

This chain joins TRBV5-5 and TRBJ2-5, with D tentatively TRBD1 (5 bases). The CDR3 has 14 amino acids. The germline V gene has CDR1 SGHKS and CDR2 YYEKEE (reference sequence). V was clipped by 1 base and J by 4 bases, with 11 bases between them. The CDR3 region is CASSLMAGRETQYF. DNA for the CDR3: TGTGCCAGCAGCTTGATGGCAGGGCGAGAGACCCAGTACTTC.

This clonotype has just a few counts. The chain has TRBV29-1 and TRBJ2-3; D unresolved. V dropped 7 bases and J dropped 2 bases, with 19 bases sitting between them. Per the germline V gene, CDR1 is SQVTM and CDR2 is ANQGSEA. CDR3 length equals 15 residues. The CDR3 nucleotides are TGCAGCGCCCCGGCACGAGGTGCAGTCACAGATACGCAGTATTTT. The encoded protein is CSAPARGAVTDTQYF.

The chain joins TRBV11-3 to TRBJ1-1, with a possible D match to TRBD1 (5 bases). This CDR3 spans 14 amino acids. The germline V gene has CDR1 SGHNT and CDR2 YENEEA. The ends were cut back, 5 bases at V and 1 base at J, with 11 bases in the middle. The CDR3, as DNA: TGTGCCAGCAGCCCTGGGGCGGGGAACACTGAAGCTTTCTTT. Translated: CASSPGAGNTEAFF.

The genes are TRBV7-2 and TRBJ1-1; TRBD1 is a possible D gene (6 bases). The ends were cut back, 1 base at V and 6 bases at J, with 21 bases in the middle. The V gene's germline CDR1 is SGHTA and CDR2 FQGNSA. This CDR3 comprises 17 residues. The CDR3 nucleotides read TGTGCCAGCAGCTTAGTTGTGGGGCACACACAGGGCCCTGAAGCTTTCTTT. This sequence encodes CASSLVVGHTQGPEAFF.

The rearrangement joins TRBV5-8 to TRBJ2-2; D is uncertain. Trimming stripped 3 bases from V and 4 bases from J, with 16 bases between. The CDR3 spans 16 residues. The V gene's germline CDR1 is SGHTS and CDR2 YDEGEE. The CDR3 DNA reads as TGTGCCAGCAGCTCTGGACGGGTCTCCGGCACCGGGGAGCTGTTTTTT. The encoded protein is CASSSGRVSGTGELFF. Looking up the rest from reference TRBV5-8 and TRBJ2-2 gives the full variable domain: EAGVTQSPTHLIKTRGQQATLRCSPISGHTSVYWYQQALGLGLQFLLWYDEGEERNRGNFPPRFSGRQFPNYSSELNVNALELEDSALYLCASSSGRVSGTGELFFGEGSRLTVL.